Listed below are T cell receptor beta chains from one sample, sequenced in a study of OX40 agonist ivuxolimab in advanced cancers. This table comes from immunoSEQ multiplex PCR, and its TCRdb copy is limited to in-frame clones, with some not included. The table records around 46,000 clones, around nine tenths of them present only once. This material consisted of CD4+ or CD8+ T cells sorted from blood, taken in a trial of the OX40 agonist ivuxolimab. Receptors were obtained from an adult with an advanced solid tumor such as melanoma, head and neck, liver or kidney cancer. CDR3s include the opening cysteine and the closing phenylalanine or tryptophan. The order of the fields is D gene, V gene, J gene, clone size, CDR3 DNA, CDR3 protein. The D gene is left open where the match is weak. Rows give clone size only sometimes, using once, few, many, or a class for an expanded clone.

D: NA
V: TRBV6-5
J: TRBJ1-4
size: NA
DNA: TGTGCCAGCAGCTACAGGTCACAGGCGCTTAATGAAAAACTGTTTTTT
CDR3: CASSYRSQALNEKLFF

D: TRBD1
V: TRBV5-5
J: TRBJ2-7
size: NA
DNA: TGTGCCAGCAGCTTGGTTCCGGGACAGGCCTACGAGCAGTACTTC
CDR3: CASSLVPGQAYEQYF

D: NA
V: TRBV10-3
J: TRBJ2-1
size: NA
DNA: TGTGCCATCAGTGCGGGTCGAGGCAGAAACAATGAGCAGTTCTTC
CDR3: CAISAGRGRNNEQFF

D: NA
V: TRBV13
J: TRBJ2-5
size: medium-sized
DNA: TGTGCCAGCAGCTTAGGCGAAGGGCCAGAGACCCAGTACTTC
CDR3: CASSLGEGPETQYF

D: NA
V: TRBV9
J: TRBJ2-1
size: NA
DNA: TGTGCCAGCAGCCCTCATACCAGCTCCTACAATGAGCAGTTCTTC
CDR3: CASSPHTSSYNEQFF

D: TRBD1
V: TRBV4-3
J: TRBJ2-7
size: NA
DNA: TGCGCCAGCAGCCAAGGGGAGACAGGGTCCTACGAGCAGTACTTC
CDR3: CASSQGETGSYEQYF

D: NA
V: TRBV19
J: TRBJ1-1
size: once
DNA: TGTGCCAGTAGTATAGTCGTTGGTGAAGCTTTCTTT
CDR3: CASSIVVGEAFF

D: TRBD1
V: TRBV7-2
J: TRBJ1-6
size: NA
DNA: TGTGCCAGCAGCTTTCTACAGGGGGATAATTCACCCCTCCACTTT
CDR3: CASSFLQGDNSPLHF

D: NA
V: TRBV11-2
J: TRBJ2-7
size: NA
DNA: TGTGCCAGCAGCTTAGGTGTACAGCAGTACTTC
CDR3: CASSLGVQQYF

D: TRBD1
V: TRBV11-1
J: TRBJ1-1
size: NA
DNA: TGTGCCAGCAGCTTGGTCAGGGGGGACACTGAAGCTTTCTTT
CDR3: CASSLVRGDTEAFF

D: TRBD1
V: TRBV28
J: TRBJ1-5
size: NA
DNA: TGTGCCAGCAGTTCGACAGGGGATAGCAATCAGCCCCAGCATTTT
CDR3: CASSSTGDSNQPQHF

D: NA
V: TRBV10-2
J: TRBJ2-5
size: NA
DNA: TGCGCCAGCAGTGAGGTGAAGTACCAAGAGACCCAGTACTTC
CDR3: CASSEVKYQETQYF

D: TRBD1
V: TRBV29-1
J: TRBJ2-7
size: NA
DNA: TGCAGCGTTGAAGATATAGGGGGCGGGCTAGGCGAGCAGTACTTC
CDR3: CSVEDIGGGLGEQYF

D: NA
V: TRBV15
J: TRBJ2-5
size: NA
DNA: TGTGCCACCAGCAGCCCCCCTGGGCCACAAGAGACCCAGTACTTC
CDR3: CATSSPPGPQETQYF

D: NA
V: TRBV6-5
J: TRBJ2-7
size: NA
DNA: TGTGCCAGCAGAGATCAGGGGCCCCATACGGCGGAGCAGTACTTC
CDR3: CASRDQGPHTAEQYF

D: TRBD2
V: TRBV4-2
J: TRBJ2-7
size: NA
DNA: TGTGCCAGCAGCCAACCCGGACTAGTGGGGATCTACGAGCAGTACTTC
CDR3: CASSQPGLVGIYEQYF

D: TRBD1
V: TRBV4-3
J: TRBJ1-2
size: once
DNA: TGCGCCAGCAGCCCGAGGGACAGGGCAAGGGAGGGCTACACCTTC
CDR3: CASSPRDRAREGYTF

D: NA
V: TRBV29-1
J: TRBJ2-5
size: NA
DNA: TGCAGCGTTGATACAGTATCAGAGACCCAGTACTTC
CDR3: CSVDTVSETQYF

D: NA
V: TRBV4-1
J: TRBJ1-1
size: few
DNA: TGCGCCAGCAGCCAAGTCATGAACACTGAAGCTTTCTTT
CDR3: CASSQVMNTEAFF

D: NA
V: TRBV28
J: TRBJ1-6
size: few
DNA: TGTGCCAGCAGTCTCGGGGGGAGCTCCTATAATTCACCCCTCCACTTT
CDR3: CASSLGGSSYNSPLHF

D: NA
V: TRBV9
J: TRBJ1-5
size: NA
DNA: TGTGCCAGCAGCGCCTCCGGCGGACAGCCCCAGCATTTT
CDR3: CASSASGGQPQHF

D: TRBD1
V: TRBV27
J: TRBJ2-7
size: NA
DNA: TGTGCCAGCAGTTTGGACAGGGGGCTCCCCGAGCAGTACTTC
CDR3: CASSLDRGLPEQYF

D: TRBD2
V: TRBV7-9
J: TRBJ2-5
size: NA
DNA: TGTGCCAGCAGCTTAGCTCCTGTGGGGGGGCAAGAGACCCAGTACTTC
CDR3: CASSLAPVGGQETQYF

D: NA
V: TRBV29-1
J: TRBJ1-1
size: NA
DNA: TGCAGCGTTGAAGGGCGCCGAGCTTATGAAGCTTTCTTT
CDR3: CSVEGRRAYEAFF

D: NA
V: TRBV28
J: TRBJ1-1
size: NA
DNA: TGTGCCAGCAGTTTGTTAGTTAACACTGAAGCTTTCTTT
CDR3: CASSLLVNTEAFF

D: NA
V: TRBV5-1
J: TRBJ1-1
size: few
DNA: TGCGCCAGCAGCATGACAGAACTGAACACTGAAGCTTTCTTT
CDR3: CASSMTELNTEAFF

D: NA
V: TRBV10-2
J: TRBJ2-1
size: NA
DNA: TGCGCCAGCAGTGAGTCGAGTGGGGGCCTTAATGAGCAGTTCTTC
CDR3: CASSESSGGLNEQFF

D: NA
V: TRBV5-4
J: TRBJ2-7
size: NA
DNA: TGTGCCAGCAGCTTCGGACCGTCGAGCTCCTACGAGCAGTACTTC
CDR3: CASSFGPSSSYEQYF

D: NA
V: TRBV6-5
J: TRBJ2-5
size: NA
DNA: TGTGCCAGCACCGGGGGCCAAGAGACCCAGTACTTC
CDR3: CASTGGQETQYF

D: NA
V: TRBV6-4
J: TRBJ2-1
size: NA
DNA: TGTGCCAGCAGCGCCACTTTCCAGGCGACTGGTTCCTACAATGAGCAGTTCTTC
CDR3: CASSATFQATGSYNEQFF

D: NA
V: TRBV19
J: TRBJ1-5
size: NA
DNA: TGTGCCAGTAGTATGGGGCCGTCTAGCAATCAGCCCCAGCATTTT
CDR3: CASSMGPSSNQPQHF